The entry that follows covers one T cell receptor (beta chain) sequence. The target antigen is unknown. This table comes from immunoSEQ multiplex PCR, and its TCRdb copy is limited to in-frame clones, with some not included. The repertoire consists of roughly 330,000 clones, with about nine tenths occurring once and the leading ten covering 1% to 1.5%. The entry originates in a study of cytomegalovirus exposure and HLA in healthy donors. Germline V gives CDR1 SGHVS, CDR2 FNYEAQ. With V trimmed by 5 bases and J by 2 bases, 3 bases remained unmatched. The CDR3 extends over 15 amino acids. Regarding the study as a whole: With high specificity and sensitivity, the classifier reportedly diagnosed cytomegalovirus status.

The material sequenced was PBMCs. This sequence was found in a young woman in good health and CMV-seropositive. This chain uses TRBV7-6 with TRBJ2-5; 12 nucleotides match TRBD2. CDR3 sequence: CASSATSGRQETQYF. The CDR3 nucleotides are TGTGCCAGCAGCGCCACTAGCGGGAGGCAAGAGACCCAGTACTTC.